One TCR beta chain is described in this entry. Under the authors' procedure: For nucleated cells, counts were estimated from reference gene primer amplification. TCRdb's copy holds only in-frame clones and misses some; the assay was immunoSEQ multiplex PCR. From that table come the V and J calls and clone size; the DNA was used to work out D and trimming. The sample has tens of thousands of clones; 85% are singletons. The data derive from a study of blood T cell repertoires in COVID-19. The overall study: COVID-19 samples, acute and convalescent, were from the United States, Italy and Spain. T cells, B-cell-depleted T cells, or PBMCs provided the cDNA or gDNA that served as material.

After removal of 4 bases from V and 8 bases from J, the junction contained 10 bases not matched to a gene. This CDR3 spans 14 amino acids. Germline CDR1 is SGHDT and CDR2 is YYEEEE. This clonotype was sampled from a man aged 80 or over with acute or convalescent COVID-19. Material: peripheral blood. This chain links TRBV5-6 with TRBJ1-2; 8 bases are shared with TRBD1. Written as DNA, the CDR3 is TGTGCCAGCAGCCAAATTACAGGGGGACGGGGCTACACCTTC. This translates into CASSQITGGRGYTF.